This T cell receptor beta chain was captured in a study of T cells in Graves' hyperthyroidism and ophthalmopathy. RNA transcripts yielded amplified TCR beta CDR3 regions. A first-round RT-PCR of the TCR CDR3 used the HTBI primer set. TCRdb called the multiplex PCR reads again in MiXCR, with one record for every CDR3 protein. This table holds about 380,000 distinct CDR3 sequences, about 18% found once. This clonotype was seen ten or more times. Its specificity is unknown. Clinical symptoms, serum thyroxine, TRAb, thyroid ultrasound and orbital computed tomography informed diagnoses. The source of the PBMCs was more than 9.5 ml of fresh peripheral blood. Findings of the study overall: Among thyroid clonotypes expanded above 0.001, most also appeared in blood.

With V trimmed by 3 bases and J by 5 bases, 11 bases remained unmatched. The CDR3 loop spans 16 amino acids. This TCR came from a man between 18 and 35 years old with Graves' ophthalmopathy. Sequencing was carried out using blood. This rearrangement joins TRBV12-3 or TRBV12-4 to TRBJ1-1, with 8 positions matching TRBD1. CDR3 protein: CASSFPTGERQTEAFF. The CDR3 nucleotides are TGTGCCAGCAGTTTCCCGACAGGGGAAAGGCAGACTGAAGCTTTCTTT.